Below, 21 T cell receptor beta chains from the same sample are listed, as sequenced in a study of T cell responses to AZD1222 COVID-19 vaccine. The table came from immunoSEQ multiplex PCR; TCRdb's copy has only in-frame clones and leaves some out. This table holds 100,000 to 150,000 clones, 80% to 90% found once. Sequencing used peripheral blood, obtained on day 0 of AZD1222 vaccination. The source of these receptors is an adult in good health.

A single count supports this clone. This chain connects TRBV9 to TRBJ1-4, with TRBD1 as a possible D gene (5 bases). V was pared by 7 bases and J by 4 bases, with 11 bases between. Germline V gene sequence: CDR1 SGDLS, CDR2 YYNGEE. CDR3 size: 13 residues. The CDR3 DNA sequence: TGTGCCAGCTCGCGAGGGGATAATGAAAAACTGTTTTTT. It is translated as CASSRGDNEKLFF.

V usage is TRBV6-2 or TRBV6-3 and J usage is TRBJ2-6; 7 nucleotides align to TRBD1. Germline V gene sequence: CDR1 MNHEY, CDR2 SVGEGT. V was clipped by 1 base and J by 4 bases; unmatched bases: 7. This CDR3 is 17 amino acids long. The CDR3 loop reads CASSYLGQVTGANVLTF. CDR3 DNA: TGTGCCAGCAGTTACTTAGGACAGGTAACCGGGGCCAACGTCCTGACTTTC.

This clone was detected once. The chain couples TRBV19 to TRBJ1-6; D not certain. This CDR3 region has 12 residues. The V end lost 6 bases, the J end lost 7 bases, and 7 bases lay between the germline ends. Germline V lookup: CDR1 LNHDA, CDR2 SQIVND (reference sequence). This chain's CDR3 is CASRQANSPLHF. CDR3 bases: TGTGCCAGTAGGCAGGCAAATTCACCCCTCCACTTT.

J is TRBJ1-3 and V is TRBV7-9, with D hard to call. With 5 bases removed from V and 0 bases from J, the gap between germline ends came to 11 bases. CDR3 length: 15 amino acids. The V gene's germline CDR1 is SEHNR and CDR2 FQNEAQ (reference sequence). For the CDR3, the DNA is TGTGCCAGCAGCCCTCGAGGAAGCTCTGGAAACACCATATATTTT. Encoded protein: CASSPRGSSGNTIYF.

The CDR3 loop is CASSQDQCGRGTYGYTF. The CDR3 DNA follows: TGTGCCAGCAGCCAAGATCAATGTGGCAGGGGGACCTATGGCTACACCTTC. This chain joins TRBV3-1 (or the pseudogene TRBV3-2) and TRBJ1-2; 7 bases line up with TRBD1. V lost 0 bases and J lost 4; bases outside the gene matches: 11. This CDR3 contains 17 residues. Germline CDR1 is LGHDT and CDR2 is YNNKEL (reference sequence).

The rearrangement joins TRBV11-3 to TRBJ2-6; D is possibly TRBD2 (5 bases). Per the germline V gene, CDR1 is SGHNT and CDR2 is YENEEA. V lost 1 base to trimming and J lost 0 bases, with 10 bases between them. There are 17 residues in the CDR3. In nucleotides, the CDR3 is TGTGCCAGCAGCTTAGGGGCTAGCACCTCTGGGGCCAACGTCCTGACTTTC. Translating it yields CASSLGASTSGANVLTF.

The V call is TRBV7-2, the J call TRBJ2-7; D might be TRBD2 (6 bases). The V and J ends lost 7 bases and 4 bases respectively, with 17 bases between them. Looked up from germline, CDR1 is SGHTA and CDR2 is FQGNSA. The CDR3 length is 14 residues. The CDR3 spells CASNPEGLSYEQYF. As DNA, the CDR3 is TGTGCCAGCAACCCGGAGGGACTCAGTTACGAGCAGTACTTC.

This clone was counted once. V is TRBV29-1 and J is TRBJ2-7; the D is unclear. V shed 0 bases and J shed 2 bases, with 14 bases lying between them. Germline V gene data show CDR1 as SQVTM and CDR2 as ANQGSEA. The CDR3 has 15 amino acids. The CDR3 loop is CSVEDNGAPTYEQYF. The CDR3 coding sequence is TGCAGCGTTGAAGATAATGGTGCGCCGACCTACGAGCAGTACTTC.

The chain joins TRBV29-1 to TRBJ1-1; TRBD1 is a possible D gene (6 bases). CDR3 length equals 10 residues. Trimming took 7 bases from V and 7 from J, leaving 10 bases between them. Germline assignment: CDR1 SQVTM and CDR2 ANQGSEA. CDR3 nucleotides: TGCAGCGGGGGGGCAGATGAAGCTTTCTTT. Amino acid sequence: CSGGADEAFF.

As DNA, the CDR3 is TGCGCCAGCAGCCAGGGGACAGCCTCCTACAATGAGCAGTTCTTC. It is translated as CASSQGTASYNEQFF. V usage is TRBV4-1 and J usage is TRBJ2-1; 7 bases match TRBD1. V dropped 3 bases and J dropped 0; count of bases not matched to a gene: 2. CDR1 is MGHRA and CDR2 is YSYEKL in the germline V gene. This CDR3 is 15 amino acids long.

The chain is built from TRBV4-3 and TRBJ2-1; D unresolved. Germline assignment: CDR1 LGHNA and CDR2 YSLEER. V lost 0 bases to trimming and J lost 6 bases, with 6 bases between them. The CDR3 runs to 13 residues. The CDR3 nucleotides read TGCGCCAGCAGCCAAGAACTGGCCAATGAGCAGTTCTTC. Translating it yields CASSQELANEQFF.

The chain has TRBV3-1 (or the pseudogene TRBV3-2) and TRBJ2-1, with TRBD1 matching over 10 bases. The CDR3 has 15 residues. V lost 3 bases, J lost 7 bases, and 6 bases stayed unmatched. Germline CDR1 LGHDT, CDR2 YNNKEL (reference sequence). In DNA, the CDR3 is TGTGCCAGCAGCCACCGACAGGGGGCGAGGAATGAGCAGTTCTTC. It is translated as CASSHRQGARNEQFF.

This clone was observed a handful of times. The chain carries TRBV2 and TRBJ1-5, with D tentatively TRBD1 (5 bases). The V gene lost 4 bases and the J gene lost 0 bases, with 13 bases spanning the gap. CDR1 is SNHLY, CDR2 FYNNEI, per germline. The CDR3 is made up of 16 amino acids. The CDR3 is CASSAQGPYSNQPQHF. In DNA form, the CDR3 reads TGTGCCAGCAGTGCCCAGGGACCTTATAGCAATCAGCCCCAGCATTTT.

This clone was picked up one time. The CDR3 region has the DNA TGTGCCAGCATCCGTAGCGGGGGAGGCTACAATGAGCAGTTCTTC. It encodes CASIRSGGGYNEQFF. This rearrangement joins TRBV27 to TRBJ2-1; 9 bases are shared with TRBD2. Germline V CDR1 and CDR2: MNHEY, SMNVEV (reference sequence). This CDR3 is 15 amino acids long. Germline trimming cut 7 bases from V and 3 bases from J; bases unmatched to any gene: 7.

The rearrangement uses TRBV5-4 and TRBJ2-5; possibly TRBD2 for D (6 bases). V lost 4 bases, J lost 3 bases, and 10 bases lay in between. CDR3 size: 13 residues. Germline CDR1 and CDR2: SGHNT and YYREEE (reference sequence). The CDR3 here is CASSRGGEETQYF. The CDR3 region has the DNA TGTGCCAGCAGCCGGGGCGGGGAAGAGACCCAGTACTTC.

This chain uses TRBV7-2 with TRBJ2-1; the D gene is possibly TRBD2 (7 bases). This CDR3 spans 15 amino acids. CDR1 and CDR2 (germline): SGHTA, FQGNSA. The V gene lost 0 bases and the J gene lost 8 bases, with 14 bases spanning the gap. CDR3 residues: CASSLAGGPSHEQFF. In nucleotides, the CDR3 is TGTGCCAGCAGCTTAGCGGGGGGGCCCTCGCATGAGCAGTTCTTC.

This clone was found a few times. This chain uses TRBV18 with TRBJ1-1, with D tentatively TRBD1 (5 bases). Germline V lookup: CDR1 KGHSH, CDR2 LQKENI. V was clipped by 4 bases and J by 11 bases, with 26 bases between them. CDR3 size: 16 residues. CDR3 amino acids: CASSLSSFGTKWAAFF. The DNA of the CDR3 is TGTGCCAGCTCACTTAGCAGTTTCGGGACGAAATGGGCCGCTTTCTTT.

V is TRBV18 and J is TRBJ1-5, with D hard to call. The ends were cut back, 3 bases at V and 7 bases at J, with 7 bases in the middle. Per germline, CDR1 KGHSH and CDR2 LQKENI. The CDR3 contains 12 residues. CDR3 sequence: CASSPDDQPQHF. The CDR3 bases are TGTGCCAGCTCACCCGACGACCAGCCCCAGCATTTT. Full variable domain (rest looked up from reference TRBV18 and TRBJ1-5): NAGVMQNPRHLVRRRGQEARLRCSPMKGHSHVYWYRQLPEEGLKFMVYLQKENIIDESGMPKERFSAEFPKEGPSILRIQQVVRGDSAAYFCASSPDDQPQHFGDGTRLSIL.

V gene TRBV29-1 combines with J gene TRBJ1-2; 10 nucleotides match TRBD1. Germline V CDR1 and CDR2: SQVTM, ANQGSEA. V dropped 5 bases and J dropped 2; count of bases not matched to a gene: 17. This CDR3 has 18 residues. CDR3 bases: TGCAGCGTTACACAGGGGGGGACAGGGGAAAACGGAAACTATGGCTACACCTTC. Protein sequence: CSVTQGGTGENGNYGYTF.

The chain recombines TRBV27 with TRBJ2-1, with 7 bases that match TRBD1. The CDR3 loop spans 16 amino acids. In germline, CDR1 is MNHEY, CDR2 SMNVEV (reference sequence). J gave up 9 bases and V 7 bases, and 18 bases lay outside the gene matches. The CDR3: CASKSTGKPAWGEQFF. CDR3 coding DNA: TGTGCCAGCAAATCGACAGGGAAGCCCGCTTGGGGTGAGCAGTTCTTC.

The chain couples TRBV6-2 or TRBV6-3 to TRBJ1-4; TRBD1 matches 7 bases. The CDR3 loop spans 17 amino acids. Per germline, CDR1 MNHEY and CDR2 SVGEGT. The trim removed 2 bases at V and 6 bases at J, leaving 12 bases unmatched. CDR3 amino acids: CASSYLPGQVTYEKLFF. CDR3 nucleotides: TGTGCCAGCAGTTACCTCCCAGGACAGGTAACCTATGAAAAACTGTTTTTT.